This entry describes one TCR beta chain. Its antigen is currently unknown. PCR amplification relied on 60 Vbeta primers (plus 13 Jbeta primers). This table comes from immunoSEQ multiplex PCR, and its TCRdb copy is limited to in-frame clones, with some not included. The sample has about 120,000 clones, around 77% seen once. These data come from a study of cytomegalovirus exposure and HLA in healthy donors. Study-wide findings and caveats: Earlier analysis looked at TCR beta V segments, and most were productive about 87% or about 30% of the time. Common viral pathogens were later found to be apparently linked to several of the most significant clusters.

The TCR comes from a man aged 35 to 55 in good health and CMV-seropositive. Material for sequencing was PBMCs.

The CDR3 is CASRLPRTDNEKLFF. The DNA for the CDR3 is TGTGCCAGCAGGCTACCTAGGACAGATAATGAAAAACTGTTTTTT. J is TRBJ1-4 and V is TRBV5-5; weak D call: TRBD1 (6 bases). Trimming took 5 bases from V and 4 from J, leaving 15 bases between them. The CDR3 totals 15 residues. Germline values: CDR1 SGHKS, CDR2 YYEKEE (reference sequence).